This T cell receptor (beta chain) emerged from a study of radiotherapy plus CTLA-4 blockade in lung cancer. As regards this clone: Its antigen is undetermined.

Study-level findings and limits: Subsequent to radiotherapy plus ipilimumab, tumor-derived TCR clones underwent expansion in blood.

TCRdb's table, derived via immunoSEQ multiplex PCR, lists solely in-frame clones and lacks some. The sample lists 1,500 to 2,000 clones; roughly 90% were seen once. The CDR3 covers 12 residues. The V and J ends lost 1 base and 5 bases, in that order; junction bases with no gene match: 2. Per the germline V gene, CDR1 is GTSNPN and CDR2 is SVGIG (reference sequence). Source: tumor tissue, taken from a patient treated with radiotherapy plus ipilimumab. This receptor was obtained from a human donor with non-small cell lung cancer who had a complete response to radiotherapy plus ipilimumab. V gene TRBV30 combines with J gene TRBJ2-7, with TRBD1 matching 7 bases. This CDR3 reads CAWSATGDEQYF. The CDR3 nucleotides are TGTGCCTGGAGTGCAACAGGGGACGAGCAGTACTTC. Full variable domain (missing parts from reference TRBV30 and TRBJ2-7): SQTIHQWPATLVQPVGSPLSLECTVEGTSNPNLYWYRQAAGRGLQLLFYSVGIGQISSEVPQNLSASRPQDRQFILSSKKLLLSDSGFYLCAWSATGDEQYFGPGTRLTVT.